These 20 T cell receptor beta chains came from one sample sequenced in a study of Tregs in tolerant kidney transplant recipients. Libraries were prepared by immunoSEQ multiplex PCR; TCRdb keeps only in-frame clonotypes and omits some of them. Of 110,000 or so clones detected, around nine tenths appear once; the ten largest clones hold over 0.5%. Sequenced input: CD4+ T cells from blood. These receptors came from a human donor in good health.

V is TRBV5-1 and J is TRBJ2-7; weak D call: TRBD1 (7 bases). The CDR3 runs 14 residues. Germline-derived CDR1 and CDR2 are SGHRS and YFSETQ. The germline V and J ends were trimmed by 6 bases and 3 bases, with 16 bases remaining between them. This CDR3 is CASNGGDSDYEQYF. CDR3 in DNA: TGCGCCAGCAACGGAGGGGACAGTGACTACGAGCAGTACTTC. The variable domain in full, with the rest retrieved from reference TRBV5-1 and TRBJ2-7, is KAGVTQTPRYLIKTRGQQVTLSCSPISGHRSVSWYQQTPGQGLQFLFEYFSETQRNKGNFPGRFSGRQFSNSRSEMNVSTLELGDSALYLCASNGGDSDYEQYFGPGTRLTVT.

The V and J genes are TRBV10-1 and TRBJ1-3; no clear D gene. Germline CDR1 and CDR2: WNHNN and SYGVQD (reference sequence). The CDR3 is 13 amino acids. V was pared by 11 bases and J by 4 bases, with 15 bases between. The chain's CDR3 is CAGRAQEGNTIYF. Here the CDR3 DNA reads TGCGCCGGCCGGGCCCAGGAAGGAAACACCATATATTTT.

In this sample, this clone turned up once. This chain links TRBV30 with TRBJ1-5; 9 bases agree with TRBD1. Germline trimming cut 3 bases from V and 3 bases from J; bases unmatched to any gene: 6. CDR1 and CDR2 (germline): GTSNPN, SVGIG (reference sequence). The CDR3 runs to 15 residues. The CDR3 bases are TGTGCCTGGAGGAGACAGGGGGGGACCAATCAGCCCCAGCATTTT. This translates into CAWRRQGGTNQPQHF.

The V gene is TRBV19, the J gene TRBJ1-5; 10 nucleotides match TRBD1. This CDR3 contains 15 residues. V dropped 5 bases and J dropped 4; count of bases not matched to a gene: 5. From germline, CDR1 is LNHDA and CDR2 SQIVND (reference sequence). The CDR3 nucleotides read TGTGCCAGTAGTCTCCGGGACAGGGGAAATCAGCCCCAGCATTTT. This translates into CASSLRDRGNQPQHF.

This clone appeared once. V usage is TRBV27 and J usage is TRBJ2-7; the match to TRBD1 covers 8 bases. The CDR3 is made up of 15 amino acids. Unmatched junction bases numbered 2, after V lost 0 bases and J lost 1 base. CDR1 is MNHEY and CDR2 is SMNVEV in the germline V gene (reference sequence). The CDR3 bases are TGTGCCAGCAGTTTATCCGGGACAGGATCCTACGAGCAGTACTTC. This translates into CASSLSGTGSYEQYF.

The rearrangement links TRBV10-1 to TRBJ2-3; D possibly uses TRBD1 or TRBD2 (5 bases each). Germline CDR1 WNHNN, CDR2 SYGVQD (reference sequence). The CDR3 loop spans 17 amino acids. V lost 3 bases and J 6 bases, leaving 22 bases between the germline ends. CDR3 bases: TGCGCCAGCAGTGACCGTCGTGGGGGAAGGGTTAGGGATACGCAGTATTTT. This sequence encodes CASSDRRGGRVRDTQYF.

This chain uses TRBV15 with TRBJ1-4, with a tentative D call TRBD1 (6 bases). The CDR3 has 19 residues. The V gene's germline CDR1 is LNHNV and CDR2 YYDKDF (reference sequence). The germline V and J ends were trimmed by 1 base and 0 bases, with 18 bases remaining between them. CDR3 DNA: TGTGCCACCAGCAGAGGCCCGAGGGGGGGTACTACAACTAATGAAAAACTGTTTTTT. This sequence encodes CATSRGPRGGTTTNEKLFF.

CDR3 sequence reads: CASSPTDSRTDTQYF. CDR3 DNA sequence: TGTGCCAGCTCACCAACGGACTCCCGCACAGATACGCAGTATTTT. The chain recombines TRBV18 with TRBJ2-3; maybe TRBD2 (5 bases). This CDR3 is 15 amino acids long. CDR1 KGHSH and CDR2 LQKENI come from the germline V gene. V lost 2 bases and J lost 1, with 10 bases in between.

The chain couples TRBV18 to TRBJ2-1; 14 bases are shared with TRBD2. Germline V gene lookup returns CDR1 KGHSH and CDR2 LQKENI. J was trimmed by 8 bases and V by 3 bases; bases with no gene match: 3. The CDR3 is made up of 15 amino acids. CDR3 in DNA: TGTGCCAGCTCACCCGGACTAGCGGGAGGCGATGAGCAGTTCTTC. Amino acid sequence: CASSPGLAGGDEQFF.

This chain joins TRBV21-1 and TRBJ1-2; the table's TRBD1 call for D was not verified on the DNA. TRBV21-1 constitutes a pseudogene. The CDR3 has 18 amino acids. The chain's CDR3 is CASSKAKPWDRANYGYTF. Written as DNA, the CDR3 is TGTGCCAGCAGCAAAGCCAAACCCTGGGACAGGGCTAACTATGGCTACACCTTC.

V gene TRBV29-1 combines with J gene TRBJ2-3, with D perhaps being TRBD1 or TRBD2 (6 bases each). Between the trimmed V and J ends, which lost 7 bases and 4 bases, there was a span of 15 bases. This CDR3 is 13 amino acids long. CDR1 SQVTM and CDR2 ANQGSEA come from the germline V gene. CDR3 in amino acids: CSAPWGAPDTQYF. CDR3 sequence (DNA): TGCAGCGCCCCCTGGGGGGCCCCAGATACGCAGTATTTT.

The chain is built from TRBV19 and TRBJ2-2; D is tentatively TRBD1 or TRBD2 (6 bases each). Germline V gene lookup returns CDR1 LNHDA and CDR2 SQIVND (reference sequence). Trimming shortened V by 9 bases and J by 0 bases, and 17 bases separated the two germline ends. CDR3 size: 16 residues. The CDR3 DNA sequence: TGTGCCAGCCAAGGAGGGGGGCCGACGAACACCGGGGAGCTGTTTTTT. Protein product: CASQGGGPTNTGELFF.

The rearrangement joins TRBV5-1 to TRBJ2-3, with TRBD1 identical over 7 bases. V lost 0 bases to trimming and J lost 0 bases; unmatched junction nucleotides: 4. The CDR3 totals 16 residues. Germline assignment: CDR1 SGHRS and CDR2 YFSETQ. The CDR3 loop reads CASSLGQGDSTDTQYF. DNA of the CDR3: TGCGCCAGCAGCTTGGGACAGGGTGATAGCACAGATACGCAGTATTTT.

The chain uses TRBV25-1 and TRBJ1-1, with no clear D. Germline CDR1 reads MGHDK; CDR2 reads SYGVNS. Trimming cost V 0 bases and J 10 bases, with 12 bases left between them. This CDR3 is 13 amino acids long. CDR3 coding DNA: TGTGCCAGCAGTGAATATTCGGCAGCGGGAGCTTTCTTT. This gives the protein CASSEYSAAGAFF.

V gene TRBV5-6 combines with J gene TRBJ2-3; the D gene is possibly TRBD1 (6 bases). Germline CDR1 is SGHDT and CDR2 is YYEEEE. Trimming stripped 0 bases from V and 13 bases from J, with 15 bases between. The CDR3 is 13 residues long. CDR3: CASSLGGTRQEYF. As DNA, the CDR3 is TGTGCCAGCAGCTTGGGGGGCACCCGACAGGAGTATTTT.

V is TRBV30 and J is TRBJ1-2; no firm D call. Germline CDR1 reads GTSNPN; CDR2 reads SVGIG (reference sequence). Trimming stripped 4 bases from V and 2 bases from J, with 11 bases between. This CDR3 comprises 13 residues. The CDR3 DNA sequence: TGTGCCTGGATCGCTGGAGGGAACTATGGCTACACCTTC. It codes for CAWIAGGNYGYTF.

V usage is TRBV18 and J usage is TRBJ2-7; no definite D call. This CDR3 region has 14 residues. Trimming took 3 bases from V and 1 from J, leaving 10 bases between them. Per the germline V gene, CDR1 is KGHSH and CDR2 is LQKENI. The CDR3 region has the DNA TGTGCCAGCTCACCGGATCCCCTATCCTACGAGCAGTACTTC. Its protein is CASSPDPLSYEQYF.

V and J are TRBV10-3 and TRBJ2-1; TRBD1 agrees at 11 bases. The germline CDR1 and CDR2 sequences are ENHRY and SYGVKD. This CDR3 contains 14 residues. The J segment lost 8 bases and the V segment lost 6 bases, leaving 6 bases of the junction unmatched. The CDR3 DNA is TGTGCCATCAGCTCCGGGACAGGGGGTGATGAGCAGTTCTTC. Its protein is CAISSGTGGDEQFF.

The chain uses TRBV4-2 and TRBJ1-2, with TRBD1 matching over 9 bases. This CDR3 region has 17 residues. Germline values: CDR1 LGHNA, CDR2 YNFKEQ. Trimming removed 6 bases from V and 1 base from J; junction bases left unmatched: 12. In DNA, the CDR3 is TGTGCCAGCAGTCCGGATGGACAGGGGCCGATTAACTATGGCTACACCTTC. This gives the protein CASSPDGQGPINYGYTF.

The rearrangement uses TRBV19 and TRBJ2-6, with D possibly TRBD2 on 6 matching bases. Per germline, CDR1 LNHDA and CDR2 SQIVND (reference sequence). V shed 9 bases and J shed 3 bases, with 12 bases lying between them. CDR3 length: 14 amino acids. The DNA of the CDR3 is TGTGCCAGCCGGGGACTGGGTGGGGCCAACGTCCTGACTTTC. Residues: CASRGLGGANVLTF.